This T cell receptor (beta chain) was found in a study of T cells expressing NK-cell markers. Study-wide findings and caveats: Of the CD8+ T cells in about 6 donors, roughly 1.0-7.5% belonged to dominant NKG2C+ clonotypes. Also leading the CD3+CD56-NKG2C+ fraction in a handful of donors were these clonotypes.

Reprocessing the 5' RACE reads, TCRdb reports a single entry for every CDR3 protein and omits DNA. This sample lists a few hundred thousand distinct CDR3 sequences; its ten largest clones have 5% to 5.5%. On this clonotype: Antigen specificity is unknown.

The sequencing input was blood T cells: a sorted CD56 or NKG2C T cell subset, CD4+ or CD8+ T cells, or bulk PBMC T cells (not recorded which). This TCR was recovered from a man aged 18-75 years in good health.

CDR3 residues: CASSGPYFNYGYTF. V is TRBV2 and J is TRBJ1-2. The germline gives CDR1 SNHLY, CDR2 FYNNEI. This CDR3 has 14 residues.